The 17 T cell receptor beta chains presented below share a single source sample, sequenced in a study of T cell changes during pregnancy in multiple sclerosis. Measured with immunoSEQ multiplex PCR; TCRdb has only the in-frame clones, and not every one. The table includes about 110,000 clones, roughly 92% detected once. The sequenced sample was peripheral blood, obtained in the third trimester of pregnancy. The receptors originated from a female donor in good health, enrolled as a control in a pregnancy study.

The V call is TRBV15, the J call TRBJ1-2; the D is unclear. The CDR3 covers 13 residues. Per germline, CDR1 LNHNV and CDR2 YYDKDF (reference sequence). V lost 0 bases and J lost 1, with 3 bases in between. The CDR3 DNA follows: TGTGCCACCAGCAGAGACAGTAACTATGGCTACACCTTC. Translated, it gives CATSRDSNYGYTF.

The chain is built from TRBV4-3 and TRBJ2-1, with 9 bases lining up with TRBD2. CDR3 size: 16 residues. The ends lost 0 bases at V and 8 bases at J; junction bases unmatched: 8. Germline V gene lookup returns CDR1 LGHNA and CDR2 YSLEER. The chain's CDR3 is CASSQDSASGAYEQFF. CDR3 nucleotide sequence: TGCGCCAGCAGCCAAGATTCGGCTAGCGGGGCGTATGAGCAGTTCTTC.

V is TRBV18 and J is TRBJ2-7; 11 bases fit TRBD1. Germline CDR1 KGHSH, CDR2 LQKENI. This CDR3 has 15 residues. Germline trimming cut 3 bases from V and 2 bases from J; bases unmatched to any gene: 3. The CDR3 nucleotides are TGTGCCAGCTCACCTGGGACAGGGGGTGCCTACGAGCAGTACTTC. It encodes CASSPGTGGAYEQYF.

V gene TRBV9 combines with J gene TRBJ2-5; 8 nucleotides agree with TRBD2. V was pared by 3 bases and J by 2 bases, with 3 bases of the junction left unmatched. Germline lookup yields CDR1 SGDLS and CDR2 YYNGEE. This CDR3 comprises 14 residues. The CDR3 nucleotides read TGTGCCAGCAGCGCCTTAGCGGGGCAAGAGACCCAGTACTTC. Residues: CASSALAGQETQYF.

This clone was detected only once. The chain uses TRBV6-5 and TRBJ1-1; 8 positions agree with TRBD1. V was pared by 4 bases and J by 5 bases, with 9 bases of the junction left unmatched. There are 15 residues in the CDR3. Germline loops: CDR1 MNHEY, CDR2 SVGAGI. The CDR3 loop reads CASSSSQNRGTEAFF. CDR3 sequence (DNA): TGTGCCAGCAGTTCAAGCCAGAACAGGGGGACTGAAGCTTTCTTT.

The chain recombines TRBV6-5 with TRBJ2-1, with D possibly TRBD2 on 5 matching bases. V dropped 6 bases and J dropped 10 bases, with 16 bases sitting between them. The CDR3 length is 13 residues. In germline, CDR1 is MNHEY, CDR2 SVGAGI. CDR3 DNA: TGTGCCAGCAGATCCGAGGGAATAGGCGAGCAGTTCTTC. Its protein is CASRSEGIGEQFF.

The CDR3 is CARSGFEELFF. CDR3 in DNA: TGTGCCCGCTCAGGGTTTGAGGAGCTGTTTTTT. The rearrangement joins TRBV30 to TRBJ2-2, with D perhaps TRBD1 (5 bases). With 8 bases removed from V and 10 bases from J, the gap between germline ends came to 14 bases. The CDR3 has 11 residues. The germline V gene encodes CDR1 GTSNPN and CDR2 SVGIG (reference sequence).

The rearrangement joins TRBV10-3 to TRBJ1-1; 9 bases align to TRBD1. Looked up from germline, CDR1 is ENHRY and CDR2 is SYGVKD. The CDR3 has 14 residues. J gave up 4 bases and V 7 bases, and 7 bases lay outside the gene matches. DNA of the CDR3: TGTGCCATCAAATTTTCGACAGGGGGCACTGAAGCTTTCTTT. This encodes CAIKFSTGGTEAFF.

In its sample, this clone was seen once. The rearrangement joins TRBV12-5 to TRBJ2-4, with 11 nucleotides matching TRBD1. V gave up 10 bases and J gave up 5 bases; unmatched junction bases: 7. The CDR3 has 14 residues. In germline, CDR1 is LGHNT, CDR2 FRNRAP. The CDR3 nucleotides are TGTGCTAACCGGGACAGGGGGGAACAAAACATTCAGTACTTC. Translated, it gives CANRDRGEQNIQYF.

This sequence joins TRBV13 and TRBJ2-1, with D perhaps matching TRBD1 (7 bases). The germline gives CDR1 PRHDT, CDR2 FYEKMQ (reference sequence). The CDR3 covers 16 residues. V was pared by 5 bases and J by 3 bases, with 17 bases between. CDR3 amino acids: CASSPTGDSRYNEQFF. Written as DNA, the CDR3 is TGTGCCAGCAGCCCTACAGGGGACTCCCGCTACAATGAGCAGTTCTTC.

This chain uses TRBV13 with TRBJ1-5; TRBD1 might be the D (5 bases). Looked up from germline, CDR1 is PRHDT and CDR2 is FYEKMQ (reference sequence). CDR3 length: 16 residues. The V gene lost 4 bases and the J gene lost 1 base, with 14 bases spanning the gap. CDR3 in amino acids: CASSSGTGVSNQPQHF. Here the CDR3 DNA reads TGTGCCAGCAGCTCAGGGACGGGGGTGAGCAATCAGCCCCAGCATTTT.

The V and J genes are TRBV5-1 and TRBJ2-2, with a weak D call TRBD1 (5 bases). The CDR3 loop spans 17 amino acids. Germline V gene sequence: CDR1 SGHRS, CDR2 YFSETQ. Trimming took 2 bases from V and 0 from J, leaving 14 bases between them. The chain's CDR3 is CASSFLVGRANTGELFF. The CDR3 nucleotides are TGCGCCAGCAGCTTCTTGGTGGGCAGGGCGAACACCGGGGAGCTGTTTTTT.

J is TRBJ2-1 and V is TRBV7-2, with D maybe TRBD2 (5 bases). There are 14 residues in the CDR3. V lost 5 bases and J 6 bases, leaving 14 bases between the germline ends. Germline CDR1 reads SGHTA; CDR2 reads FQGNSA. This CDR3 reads CASSPNGGGNEQFF. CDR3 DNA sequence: TGTGCCAGCAGCCCTAATGGAGGTGGCAATGAGCAGTTCTTC.

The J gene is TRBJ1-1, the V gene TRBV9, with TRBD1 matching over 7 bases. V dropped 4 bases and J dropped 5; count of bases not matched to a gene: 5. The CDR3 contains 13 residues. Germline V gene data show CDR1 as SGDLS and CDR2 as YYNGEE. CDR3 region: CASSLPGQTEAFF. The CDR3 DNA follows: TGTGCCAGCAGCTTGCCGGGACAGACTGAAGCTTTCTTT.

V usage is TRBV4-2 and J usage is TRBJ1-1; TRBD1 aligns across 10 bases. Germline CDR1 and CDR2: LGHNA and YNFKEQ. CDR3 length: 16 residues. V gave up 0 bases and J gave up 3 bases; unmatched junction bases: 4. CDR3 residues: CASSQDVGTGDTEAFF. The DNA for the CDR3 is TGTGCCAGCAGCCAAGATGTAGGGACAGGGGACACTGAAGCTTTCTTT.

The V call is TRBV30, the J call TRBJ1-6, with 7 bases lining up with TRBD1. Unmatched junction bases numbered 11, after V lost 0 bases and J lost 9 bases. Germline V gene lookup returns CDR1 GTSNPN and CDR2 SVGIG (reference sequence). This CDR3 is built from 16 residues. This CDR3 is CAWSVGLATGVSPLHF. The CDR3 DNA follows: TGTGCCTGGAGTGTAGGATTGGCAACAGGGGTTTCACCCCTCCACTTT.

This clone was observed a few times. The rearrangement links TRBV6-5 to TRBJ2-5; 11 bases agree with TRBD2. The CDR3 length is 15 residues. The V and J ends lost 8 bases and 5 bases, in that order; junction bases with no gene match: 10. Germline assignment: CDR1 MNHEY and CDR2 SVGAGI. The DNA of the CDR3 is TGTGCCAGCCGTTTAGCGGGGGGGCTGGTGGAGACCCAGTACTTC. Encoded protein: CASRLAGGLVETQYF.